This T cell receptor beta chain was identified in a study of CD8+ T cells in alopecia areata. Both peripheral blood and punch biopsies of lesional scalp skin were obtained from patients who had alopecia areata. Cell sorting on a FACSAria was used to separate CD4+ and CD8+ T cells from the PBMCs. Whole-study findings and limits: Affected scalp, especially in alopecia totalis/universalis, had a higher clonality than normal scalp did. Besides other cells, scalp samples also yield sequences of resident alphabeta T cells from normal skin.

Sequencing templates came from extracted RNA that was reverse transcribed into cDNA. The repertoire was sequenced with immunoSEQ multiplex PCR; TCRdb's copy has only in-frame clones and lacks some. The table has about 150,000 clones, 40% to 65% seen once. The CDR3 covers 16 residues. Germline V lookup: CDR1 MNHEY, CDR2 SMNVEV (reference sequence). Trimming cost V 0 bases and J 3 bases, with 15 bases left between them. Of note for this clone: Its antigen is not known.

The sequence was obtained from a human donor with alopecia areata. The chain has TRBV27 and TRBJ2-7; D remains unclear. The input for sequencing was CD8+ T cells sorted from blood, taken at week 0. Here the CDR3 DNA reads TGTGCCAGCAGTTTATCGGCGGCAGCCTCAAGCTACGAGCAGTACTTC. It encodes CASSLSAAASSYEQYF.